This is a list of T cell receptor beta chains from one sample in a study of lung T cells in sarcoidosis with Löfgren's syndrome. TCRdb passed the reads through MiXCR, listing each CDR3 protein once. The data contain approximately 3,200 distinct CDR3 sequences, 15% to 20% of them singletons. The specimen sequenced was CD4+ T cells from bronchoalveolar lavage. These TCRs come from a human donor with sarcoidosis (Löfgren's syndrome or another form), or a control subject (not recorded which). Each CDR3 is given with its conserved first and last residue. A D gene is named only where the DNA matches it firmly. Clone size appears in some rows only: once, few, many, or a class for an expanded clone.

DNA: TGTGCCAGCAGCGTCGGGGGGGGCCTCGAAGATACGCAGTATTTT
CDR3: CASSVGGGLEDTQYF
D: TRBD2
V: TRBV9
J: TRBJ2-3
size: many

DNA: TGTGCCAGTAGTTGGGGACGAAGTTTGGAAGCTTTCTTT
CDR3: CASSWGRSLEAFF
D: -
V: TRBV19
J: TRBJ1-1
size: many

DNA: TGTGCCAGCAGTTTCGCGGGGGACCGCTCCACAGATACGCAGTATTTT
CDR3: CASSFAGDRSTDTQYF
D: TRBD2
V: TRBV12-3/TRBV12-4
J: TRBJ2-3
size: many

DNA: TGTGCCAGCAGCCAAGTTTGGGACATGAACACTGAAGCTTTCTTT
CDR3: CASSQVWDMNTEAFF
D: -
V: TRBV3-1
J: TRBJ1-1
size: many

DNA: TGTGCCAGCAGCCCCCGGACCGGAACAGAGACCCAGTACTTC
CDR3: CASSPRTGTETQYF
D: -
V: TRBV9
J: TRBJ2-5
size: medium-sized

DNA: TGTGCCAGCCAGAGCGGGGGGCGCACCGGGGAGCTGTTTTTT
CDR3: CASQSGGRTGELFF
D: TRBD2
V: TRBV2
J: TRBJ2-2
size: many

DNA: TGCAGTGCTGGAACGGAGACCCAGTACTTC
CDR3: CSAGTETQYF
D: -
V: TRBV20-1
J: TRBJ2-5
size: large

DNA: TGTGCCAGCAGTCTCGCCTCTGGAAACACCATATATTTT
CDR3: CASSLASGNTIYF
D: -
V: TRBV6-2/TRBV6-3
J: TRBJ1-3
size: many

DNA: TGCGCCAGCAGCGTAACTAGCGGCGGGGACACCGGGGAGCTGTTTTTT
CDR3: CASSVTSGGDTGELFF
D: TRBD2
V: TRBV5-1
J: TRBJ2-2
size: many

DNA: TGTGCCATCAGTGAGACAGCCACGGGACAGCGCAGAGGCTACACCTTC
CDR3: CAISETATGQRRGYTF
D: TRBD1
V: TRBV10-3
J: TRBJ1-2
size: many

DNA: TGTGCCAGCAGCTTGGGTTCGAGCTCTGGGGCCAACGTCCTGACTTTC
CDR3: CASSLGSSSGANVLTF
D: -
V: TRBV5-4
J: TRBJ2-6
size: -

DNA: TGTGCCAGCAGCCGTTCCGGGACCCCTGAAGCTTCCTTT
CDR3: CASSRSGTPEASF
D: -
V: TRBV5-6
J: TRBJ1-1
size: -

DNA: TGTGCCAGCAGTTCCTGGACAGGGTTTGGCTACACCTTC
CDR3: CASSSWTGFGYTF
D: TRBD1
V: TRBV6-1
J: TRBJ1-2
size: medium-sized

DNA: TGTGCCAGTAGTATAGATTCGAGGGGGTCAGGCAGGGTCAATCAGCCCCAGCACTTT
CDR3: CASSIDSRGSGRVNQPQHF
D: -
V: TRBV19
J: TRBJ1-5
size: -

DNA: TGTGCCAGCATACTGAACACTGAAGCTTTCTTT
CDR3: CASILNTEAFF
D: -
V: TRBV2
J: TRBJ1-1
size: medium-sized

DNA: TGTGCCAGCAGTTACTCCGGGACTCGAGAGACCCAGTACTTC
CDR3: CASSYSGTRETQYF
D: -
V: TRBV6-6
J: TRBJ2-5
size: medium-sized

DNA: TGTGCTAGTGGTTTGGACACCCAAGGGGCTTTCTTT
CDR3: CASGLDTQGAFF
D: -
V: TRBV12-5
J: TRBJ1-1
size: medium-sized

DNA: TGTGCCAGCAGCCTCGGGACTAGCGGGGGGGACATTCAGTACTTC
CDR3: CASSLGTSGGDIQYF
D: TRBD2
V: TRBV5-4
J: TRBJ2-4
size: many

DNA: TGTGCTAGCAGCTTAAAGGTCGGACTAGCGGGAGGGCCTTGGCAAGAGACCCAGTACTTC
CDR3: CASSLKVGLAGGPWQETQYF
D: TRBD2
V: TRBV7-7
J: TRBJ2-5
size: many

DNA: TGTGCCAGCGCCCGGGGGACCGGGCCTTCGAACATTCAGTACTTC
CDR3: CASARGTGPSNIQYF
D: -
V: TRBV15
J: TRBJ2-4
size: many

DNA: TGCAGCGTCGGCTCCAACAAAGGAGGACGGCGAGGGGTGAACACTGAAGCTTTCTTT
CDR3: CSVGSNKGGRRGVNTEAFF
D: -
V: TRBV29-1
J: TRBJ1-1
size: medium-sized

DNA: TGTGCCAGCAGCCCAAACCCCGGGACTGAAGCTTTCTTT
CDR3: CASSPNPGTEAFF
D: -
V: TRBV7-9
J: TRBJ1-1
size: many

DNA: TGTGCCAGCAGTGAAAAGGGTGCGCACCGACAGACTCAGCCCCAGCATTTT
CDR3: CASSEKGAHRQTQPQHF
D: -
V: TRBV6-1
J: TRBJ1-5
size: many

DNA: TGTGCCAGCAGTGAGCAGAATGAGCAGTTCTTC
CDR3: CASSEQNEQFF
D: -
V: TRBV2
J: TRBJ2-1
size: few

DNA: TGTGCCAGCAGCAAAGACAGGGGGCAAGGCTACACCTTC
CDR3: CASSKDRGQGYTF
D: TRBD1
V: TRBV3-1
J: TRBJ1-2
size: few

DNA: TGTGCCAGCAGCTTAGGGGGGCGGTCGAGTCAAGAGACCCAGTACTTC
CDR3: CASSLGGRSSQETQYF
D: -
V: TRBV11-2
J: TRBJ2-5
size: medium-sized

DNA: TGTGTCAGTAGTATAGTGGGCAAAAACATTCAGTACTTC
CDR3: CVSSIVGKNIQYF
D: -
V: TRBV19
J: TRBJ2-4
size: -

DNA: TGTGCCAGCAGTGTGACAGGGGGCAGGAACACTGAAGCTTTCTTT
CDR3: CASSVTGGRNTEAFF
D: TRBD1
V: TRBV12-3/TRBV12-4
J: TRBJ1-1
size: -

DNA: TGTGCCAGTAGTATGGGGGGGACAGATACGCAGTATTTT
CDR3: CASSMGGTDTQYF
D: TRBD2
V: TRBV19
J: TRBJ2-3
size: medium-sized

DNA: TGCAGCGTTGAGGTGACAACGAGAGACACTGAAGCTTTCTTT
CDR3: CSVEVTTRDTEAFF
D: -
V: TRBV29-1
J: TRBJ1-1
size: medium-sized